This T cell receptor (beta chain) was recorded in a study of blood T cells in healthy people across ages. V was shortened by 1 base and J by 10 bases, with 23 bases between the two germline ends. CDR3 length equals 17 residues. As concerns this clonotype: A read error may explain this, as a much larger clone is one base away.

Isolation per sample recovered at least 7 million PBMCs. Together with a sample-barcoded 5' primer, a J-beta primer mix was included in a second PCR lasting roughly 6 to 12 cycles. TCRdb analysed the 5' RACE reads with MiXCR anew, one entry per CDR3 protein. Among some 1.5 million distinct CDR3 sequences listed, over 25% were seen once. This sequence was found in a woman aged 25 to 39 in good health. The sample comprised blood. The V and J genes are TRBV12-3 or TRBV12-4 and TRBJ2-1; D ambiguous. The CDR3 spells CASSLGVWAPEAYEQFF. As DNA, the CDR3 is TGTGCCAGCAGTTTAGGGGTGTGGGCTCCCGAGGCCTACGAGCAGTTCTTC.